Shown below are 14 T cell receptor beta chains from a single sample sequenced in a study of CXCR3-negative and CXCR3-positive naive CD8 T cells. The authors prepared UMI-labeled TRB cDNA libraries by 5' RACE. TCRdb reprocessed the 5' RACE reads and reports one entry per CDR3 protein, with no DNA. This sample's table has over 50,000 distinct CDR3 sequences. Study outcomes and limitations: CXCR3-negative naive cells had less hydrophobic TRB CDR3s than did CXCR3-positive naive cells.

The antigens of these receptors remain unknown. The sequencing sample was made of naive CXCR3+ CD8+ T cells from blood. The sample's subset: CD45RO-CCR7+CD27+CD95- naive CD8+ T cells expressing CXCR3 (TNR3+). Every receptor here comes from a human donor in good health. Some clones in this sample may be carry-over from other donors' samples.

V and J are TRBV5-1 and TRBJ2-6; TCRdb proposes TRBD1, but this gene call is untestable without DNA. The CDR3 loop spans 19 amino acids. Germline V lookup: CDR1 SGHRS, CDR2 YFSETQ. CDR3 region: CASSFRTGDTLEGANVLTF.

The rearrangement uses TRBV28 and TRBJ2-4; TCRdb outputs TRBD1, but without DNA this stays unchecked. The CDR3 is 14 residues long. Germline-derived CDR1 and CDR2 are MDHEN and SYDVKM. The CDR3 reads CASSWRQGKNIQYF.

V usage is TRBV7-9 and J usage is TRBJ2-5; as DNA is missing, the TRBD2 call by TCRdb cannot be tested. The CDR3 totals 18 residues. Germline lookup yields CDR1 SEHNR and CDR2 FQNEAQ (reference sequence). CDR3 loop: CASSTRTSGGEYQETQYF.

V gene TRBV5-1 combines with J gene TRBJ1-1; the TRBD1 assignment by TCRdb is unverifiable without DNA. The CDR3 sequence is 14 residues long. Germline V CDR1 and CDR2: SGHRS, YFSETQ. This CDR3 is CASSSAGGYTEAFF.

The CDR3 spells CASRASGGSSYNEQFF. The chain has TRBV6-4 and TRBJ2-1; TCRdb picks TRBD2, but there is no DNA to check that call. CDR3 length: 16 residues. Germline V gives CDR1 MRHNA, CDR2 SNTAGT.

The V gene is TRBV29-1, the J gene TRBJ1-1; TCRdb calls TRBD1, which cannot be checked without DNA. In germline, CDR1 is SQVTM, CDR2 ANQGSEA. CDR3 length: 13 residues. CDR3: CSSLLGGRTEAFF.

This sequence joins TRBV11-2 and TRBJ1-1; as DNA is missing, the TRBD1 call by TCRdb cannot be tested. This CDR3 has 16 residues. Germline CDR1 reads SGHAT; CDR2 reads FQNNGV. CDR3 protein: CASSLEQGVGNTEAFF.

CDR3 sequence reads: CSASTGDNYGYTF. The rearrangement joins TRBV20-1 to TRBJ1-2; TCRdb picks TRBD1, but there is no DNA to check that call. The germline V gene encodes CDR1 DFQATT and CDR2 SNEGSKA (reference sequence). The CDR3 runs to 13 residues.

V gene TRBV4-3 combines with J gene TRBJ2-2; TCRdb's D call, TRBD1, is unchecked because there is no DNA. CDR1 LGHNA and CDR2 YSLEER come from the germline V gene. CDR3 length: 20 residues. CDR3 loop: CASSQDPSLGDSANTGELFF.

The gene calls are TRBV25-1 and TRBJ1-1; the TRBD1 assignment by TCRdb is unverifiable without DNA. Germline V gives CDR1 MGHDK, CDR2 SYGVNS. This CDR3 is built from 15 residues. The CDR3 sequence: CASSDHRRGNTEAFF.

The genes are TRBV28 and TRBJ2-4. CDR1 and CDR2 (germline): MDHEN, SYDVKM. CDR3 length: 15 residues. CDR3 loop: CASTLSKIAKNIQYF. The full variable domain, rest sourced from reference TRBV28 and TRBJ2-4, is DVKVTQSSRYLVKRTGEKVFLECVQDMDHENMFWYRQDPGLGLRLIYFSYDVKMKEKGDIPEGYSVSREKKERFSLILESASTNQTSMYLCASTLSKIAKNIQYFGAGTRLSVL.

The genes are TRBV5-1 and TRBJ2-1. CDR1 is SGHRS and CDR2 is YFSETQ in the germline V gene. This CDR3 is built from 12 residues. The CDR3 sequence: CASSFLGNEQFF.

The genes are TRBV4-3 and TRBJ2-1; TCRdb calls TRBD2, which cannot be checked without DNA. CDR1 is LGHNA, CDR2 YSLEER, per germline. CDR3 length: 16 residues. CDR3 protein: CASSQDRLAGEGEQFF.

The chain couples TRBV13 to TRBJ1-2; TCRdb reports TRBD1, a call that lacks DNA to check it against. This CDR3 has 16 residues. Germline lookup yields CDR1 PRHDT and CDR2 FYEKMQ (reference sequence). CDR3 protein: CASSSPRQGANYGYTF.